Listed below are T cell receptor beta chains from one sample, sequenced in a study of regulatory T cells in long-lasting Graves disease. TCRdb re-called the multiplex PCR reads with MiXCR, one entry per CDR3 protein. Of some 600,000 distinct CDR3 sequences listed, 15% to 20% are singletons. These data are also associated with another study on T cells in Graves' hyperthyroidism and ophthalmopathy.

The specimen was peripheral blood mononuclear cells (PBMCs), collected at new diagnosis, from a patient treated with antithyroid drugs. The receptors shown here come from a man younger than 35 with Graves disease. Each CDR3 is given with its conserved first and last residue. D genes are given only for firm matches. Size tells how often a clone was seen (once, few, many) or the class of an expanded clone, and some rows leave it out.

j_gene	d_gene	v_gene	len	abundance	CDR3aa	CDR3nt
TRBJ1-1	.	TRBV7-9	17	.	CASSPRAGGPSNTEAFF	TGTGCCAGCAGCCCGAGGGCGGGGGGCCCTTCGAACACTGAAGCTTTCTTT
TRBJ2-7	.	TRBV19	13	.	CASSRAAADEQYF	TGTGCCAGTAGTAGGGCGGCAGCGGACGAGCAGTACTTC
TRBJ2-7	.	TRBV7-9	14	.	CASSPGGRGYGQYF	TGTGCCAGCAGTCCAGGCGGCAGGGGCTACGGGCAGTACTTC
TRBJ2-3	TRBD2	TRBV12-3/TRBV12-4	14	many	CASSTSGNEDTQYF	TGTGCCAGCAGTACTAGCGGGAACGAAGATACGCAGTATTTT
TRBJ1-2	.	TRBV20-1	15	few	CSARVGGWGGYGYTF	TGCAGTGCTAGAGTGGGGGGTTGGGGCGGGTATGGCTACACCTTC
TRBJ2-7	TRBD2	TRBV12-3/TRBV12-4	15	many	CASSLGLAGEYEQYF	TGTGCCAGCAGCCTGGGGCTAGCGGGAGAGTACGAGCAGTACTTC
TRBJ2-3	.	TRBV5-1	17	many	CASSPRAQSLSTDTQYF	TGCGCCAGCAGCCCCCGGGCCCAATCCCTCAGCACAGATACGCAGTATTTT
TRBJ2-5	TRBD2	TRBV6-2/TRBV6-3	17	few	CASSPERLAGGVETQYF	TGTGCCAGCAGCCCGGAACGACTAGCGGGAGGGGTAGAGACCCAGTACTTC
TRBJ2-7	.	TRBV28	13	.	CASLSGTLREQYF	TGTGCCAGCCTCTCCGGGACGTTGCGCGAGCAGTACTTC
TRBJ2-5	TRBD2	TRBV3-1	15	.	CASSQDRLAQETQYF	TGTGCCAGCAGCCAAGATCGACTAGCACAAGAGACCCAGTACTTC
TRBJ2-5	.	TRBV30	15	few	CAWSVRNWYQETQYF	TGTGCCTGGAGTGTTCGAAATTGGTACCAAGAGACCCAGTACTTC
TRBJ2-1	.	TRBV4-1	13	.	CASSLGKGSEQFF	TGCGCCAGCAGCCTGGGGAAGGGGTCCGAGCAGTTCTTC
TRBJ2-1	TRBD2	TRBV6-1	15	many	CASSESLAGNGEQFF	TGTGCCAGCAGTGAATCCCTAGCGGGTAACGGCGAGCAGTTCTTC
TRBJ1-4	.	TRBV30	13	few	CAWSVPGNEKLFF	TGTGCCTGGAGTGTCCCTGGTAATGAAAAACTGTTTTTT
TRBJ2-1	TRBD2	TRBV6-1	12	.	CASSGVAGKQFF	TGTGCCAGCAGTGGGGTAGCGGGAAAGCAGTTCTTC
TRBJ2-7	.	TRBV10-2	15	many	CASSEGMSSSYEQYF	TGCGCCAGCAGTGAGGGGATGTCGAGCTCCTACGAGCAGTACTTC
TRBJ2-4	.	TRBV6-2/TRBV6-3	8	few	CASGIQYF	TGTGCCAGCGGAATTCAGTACTTC
TRBJ2-7	TRBD1	TRBV6-1	15	many	CASRTPGQGVPEQYF	TGTGCCAGCAGAACTCCGGGACAGGGTGTCCCCGAGCAGTACTTC
TRBJ2-1	TRBD2	TRBV7-3	14	.	CASSSTSGRNEQFF	TGTGCCAGCAGCTCGACTAGCGGGAGAAATGAGCAGTTCTTC
TRBJ1-6	.	TRBV5-1	16	.	CASSLAGPGVISPLHF	TGCGCCAGCAGCTTGGCCGGTCCAGGGGTCATTTCACCCCTCCACTTT
TRBJ1-4	.	TRBV2	14	many	CASSASATNEKLFF	TGTGCCAGCAGTGCGAGCGCAACTAATGAAAAACTGTTTTTT
TRBJ1-5	TRBD1	TRBV5-6	15	.	CASSINPGGPQPQHF	TGTGCCAGCAGCATAAACCCAGGGGGCCCTCAGCCCCAGCATTTT
TRBJ1-5	.	TRBV5-1	13	few	CASSLRQDQPQHF	TGCGCCAGCAGCTTACGACAGGATCAGCCCCAGCATTTT
TRBJ2-7	TRBD2	TRBV6-1	14	many	CASRGPSGSDEQYF	TGTGCCAGCAGGGGTCCTAGCGGGAGCGACGAGCAGTACTTC
TRBJ1-3	TRBD1	TRBV12-3/TRBV12-4	15	.	CASSLDRHSGNTIYF	TGTGCCAGCAGCTTGGACAGGCACTCTGGAAACACCATATATTTT
TRBJ2-7	TRBD1	TRBV6-1	14	.	CASSNRTGGYEQYF	TGTGCCAGCAGTAACCGGACAGGGGGGTACGAGCAGTACTTC
TRBJ2-5	TRBD2	TRBV28	16	many	CASSSPRDYAKETQYF	TGTGCCAGCAGCTCACCCCGGGACTACGCAAAAGAGACCCAGTACTTC
TRBJ1-2	.	TRBV30	13	few	CAWSAGQLRGDTF	TGTGCCTGGAGTGCAGGACAGCTCCGGGGAGACACCTTC
TRBJ1-1	.	TRBV12-3/TRBV12-4	15	many	CASSSSGAPNTEAFF	TGTGCCAGCAGTTCTTCCGGGGCCCCTAACACTGAAGCTTTCTTT
TRBJ2-3	.	TRBV7-9	17	.	CASSLVQFGGISDTQYF	TGTGCCAGCAGCTTAGTGCAGTTTGGCGGGATCTCAGATACGCAGTATTTT
TRBJ1-4	TRBD1	TRBV27	15	many	CASSSPGQGGEKLFF	TGTGCCAGCAGTTCCCCGGGACAGGGAGGTGAAAAACTGTTTTTT
TRBJ1-5	.	TRBV6-1	15	many	CASRETSGFNQPQHF	TGTGCCAGCAGAGAGACAAGCGGATTCAATCAGCCCCAGCATTTT
TRBJ2-5	TRBD2	TRBV5-8	15	many	CASSLGLAAGETQYF	TGTGCCAGCAGCTTGGGACTAGCGGCCGGGGAGACCCAGTACTTC
TRBJ2-5	.	TRBV7-2	16	many	CASSLQRRGLRETQYF	TGTGCCAGCAGCTTACAGCGCAGGGGTTTGAGGGAGACCCAGTACTTC
TRBJ1-6	.	TRBV4-1	15	.	CASSQGGRGGSPLHF	TGCGCCAGCAGCCAAGGTGGGCGGGGGGGTTCACCCCTCCACTTT
TRBJ2-7	TRBD2	TRBV30	12	many	CAWSGGSYEQYF	TGTGCCTGGAGCGGGGGGAGCTACGAGCAGTACTTC
TRBJ2-3	TRBD1	TRBV28	15	.	CASRGQGGSTDTQYF	TGTGCCAGCAGGGGACAGGGGGGAAGCACAGATACGCAGTATTTT
TRBJ2-1	TRBD2	TRBV19	15	.	CASSPRREVPTEQFF	TGTGCCAGTAGCCCCCGGCGGGAGGTGCCCACTGAGCAGTTCTTC
TRBJ2-4	.	TRBV20-1	14	.	CSARAGLGKNIQYF	TGCAGTGCCCGGGCGGGACTCGGCAAAAACATTCAGTACTTC
TRBJ1-5	TRBD1	TRBV27	15	.	CASSLWDRFNQPQHF	TGTGCCAGCAGTTTGTGGGACAGGTTCAATCAGCCCCAGCATTTT
TRBJ2-7	.	TRBV5-1	15	.	CASSLASSTSYEQYF	TGCGCCAGCAGCTTGGCTTCGTCGACCTCCTACGAGCAGTACTTC
TRBJ2-7	TRBD1	TRBV28	14	many	CASSLYGTVYEQYF	TGTGCCAGCAGTTTATACGGGACAGTATACGAGCAGTACTTC
TRBJ1-5	.	TRBV20-1	15	few	CSAGEQALGNQPQHF	TGCAGTGCCGGAGAACAGGCCTTGGGCAATCAGCCCCAGCATTTT
TRBJ2-1	TRBD2	TRBV11-3	17	few	CASSHGAGLARNNEQFF	TGTGCCAGCAGCCACGGTGCGGGACTAGCGAGAAATAATGAGCAGTTCTTC
TRBJ2-5	TRBD2	TRBV28	16	many	CASSLPSGREDETQYF	TGTGCCAGCAGTTTACCGAGCGGGCGGGAGGATGAGACCCAGTACTTC
TRBJ2-7	TRBD2	TRBV20-1	17	many	CSARASKTSGSSYEQYF	TGCAGTGCTAGAGCGTCCAAAACTAGCGGGAGTTCCTACGAGCAGTACTTC
TRBJ2-3	.	TRBV9	16	.	CASSVDGKALRGTQYF	TGTGCCAGCAGCGTAGACGGAAAAGCGCTCAGGGGTACGCAGTATTTT
TRBJ1-1	.	TRBV28	13	many	CASSISRNTEAFF	TGTGCCAGCAGTATTAGTCGGAACACTGAAGCTTTCTTT
TRBJ2-1	TRBD2	TRBV14	16	few	CASSQLAGTSYNEQFF	TGTGCCAGCAGCCAACTAGCGGGGACCTCCTACAATGAGCAGTTCTTC
TRBJ2-7	TRBD2	TRBV7-9	14	many	CASTRGSGSYEQYF	TGTGCCAGCACCCGGGGTAGCGGGAGTTACGAGCAGTACTTC
TRBJ2-1	.	TRBV20-1	13	few	CSGVRALYNEQFF	TGCAGTGGCGTCCGGGCCCTCTACAATGAGCAGTTCTTC
TRBJ2-3	.	TRBV28	17	many	CASSLSGSRPTTDTQYF	TGTGCCAGCAGCCTCTCCGGGTCGCGCCCAACCACAGATACGCAGTATTTT